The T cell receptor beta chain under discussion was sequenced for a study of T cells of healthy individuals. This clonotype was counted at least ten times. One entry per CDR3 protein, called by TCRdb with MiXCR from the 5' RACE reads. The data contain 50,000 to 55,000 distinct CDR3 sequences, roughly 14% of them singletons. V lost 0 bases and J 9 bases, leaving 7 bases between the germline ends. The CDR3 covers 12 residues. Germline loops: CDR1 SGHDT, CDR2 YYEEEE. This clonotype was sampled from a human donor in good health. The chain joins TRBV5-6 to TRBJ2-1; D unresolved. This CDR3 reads CASSLDSFEQFF. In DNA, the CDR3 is TGTGCCAGCAGCTTGGACTCTTTTGAGCAGTTCTTC.